This T cell receptor beta chain came from a study of regulatory T cells in long-lasting Graves disease. This CDR3 has 12 amino acids. Unmatched junction bases numbered 4, after V lost 8 bases and J lost 3 bases. Germline V gene sequence: CDR1 MDHEN, CDR2 SYDVKM. Sample time point: persistent/refractory GD, antithyroid drugs over 5 years with positive TRAb. RNA extracted from PBMCs served as the sequencing template. American Thyroid Association guidelines were used to diagnose Graves' disease. Building the TCR beta libraries relied on iRepertoire HTBI primers, and CDR3 regions underwent Arm-PCR. Using its own MiXCR run on the multiplex PCR reads, TCRdb lists one record per CDR3 protein. The sample lists roughly 400,000 distinct CDR3 sequences, roughly 20% occurring once. This clonotype was recorded many times.

This sequence was found in a female donor with Graves disease. The input for sequencing was peripheral blood mononuclear cells (PBMCs), taken when the disease was refractory, from a patient treated with antithyroid drugs. The chain combines TRBV28 with TRBJ2-7; 7 positions agree with TRBD1. The CDR3 sequence is CASHPGGYEQYF. The CDR3 DNA sequence: TGTGCCAGCCATCCAGGGGGCTACGAGCAGTACTTC.